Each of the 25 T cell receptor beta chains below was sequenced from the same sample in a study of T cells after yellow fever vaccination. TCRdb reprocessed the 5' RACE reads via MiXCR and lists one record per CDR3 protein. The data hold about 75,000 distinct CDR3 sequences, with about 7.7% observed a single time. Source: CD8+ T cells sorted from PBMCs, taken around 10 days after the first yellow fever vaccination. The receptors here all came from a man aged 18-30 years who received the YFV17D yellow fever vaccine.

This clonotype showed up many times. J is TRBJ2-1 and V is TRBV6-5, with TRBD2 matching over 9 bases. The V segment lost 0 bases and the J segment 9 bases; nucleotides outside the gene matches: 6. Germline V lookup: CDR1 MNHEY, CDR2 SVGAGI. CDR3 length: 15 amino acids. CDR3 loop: CASSYSNGGGGEQFF. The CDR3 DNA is TGTGCCAGCAGTTACTCGAATGGCGGGGGGGGTGAGCAGTTCTTC.

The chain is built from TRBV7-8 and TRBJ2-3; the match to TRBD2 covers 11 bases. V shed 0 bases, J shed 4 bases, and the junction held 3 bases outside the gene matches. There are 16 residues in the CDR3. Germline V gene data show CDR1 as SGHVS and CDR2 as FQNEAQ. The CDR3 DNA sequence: TGTGCCAGCAGCTTAGCTTTAGCGGGGGGGCCAGATACGCAGTATTTT. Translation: CASSLALAGGPDTQYF.

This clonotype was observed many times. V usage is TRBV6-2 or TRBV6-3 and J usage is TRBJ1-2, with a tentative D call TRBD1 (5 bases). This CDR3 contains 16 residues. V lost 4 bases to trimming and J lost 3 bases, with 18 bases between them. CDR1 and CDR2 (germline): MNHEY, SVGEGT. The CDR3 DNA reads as TGTGCCAGCAGTTTTGGGGGACGCCCTAGAGACTATGGCTACACCTTC. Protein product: CASSFGGRPRDYGYTF.

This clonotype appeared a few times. The CDR3 here is CASSLFSSEYTDTQYF. DNA for the CDR3: TGTGCCAGCAGCTTATTCTCATCTGAATACACAGATACGCAGTATTTT. The chain has TRBV7-2 and TRBJ2-3; the D is unclear. The V and J ends lost 2 bases and 2 bases respectively, with 14 bases between them. Germline CDR1 SGHTA, CDR2 FQGNSA. The CDR3 length is 16 residues. Together with reference TRBV7-2 and TRBJ2-3, the CDR3 gives the full variable domain: GAGVSQSPSNKVTEKGKDVELRCDPISGHTALYWYRQSLGQGLEFLIYFQGNSAPDKSGLPSDRFSAERTGGSVSTLTIQRTQQEDSAVYLCASSLFSSEYTDTQYFGPGTRLTVL.

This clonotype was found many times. In DNA, the CDR3 is TGTGCCAGCAGCTTATCGTTCCCAGGGGGAACCGGGGAGCTGTTTTTT. The encoded protein is CASSLSFPGGTGELFF. The rearrangement uses TRBV7-2 and TRBJ2-2, with TRBD1 matching over 7 bases. Germline CDR1 SGHTA, CDR2 FQGNSA. The CDR3 is made up of 16 amino acids. V dropped 2 bases and J dropped 5; count of bases not matched to a gene: 8.

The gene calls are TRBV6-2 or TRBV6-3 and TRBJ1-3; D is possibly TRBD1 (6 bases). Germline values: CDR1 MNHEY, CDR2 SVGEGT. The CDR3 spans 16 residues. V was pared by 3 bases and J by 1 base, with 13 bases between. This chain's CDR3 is CASSYPSGESGNTIYF. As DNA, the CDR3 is TGTGCCAGCAGTTATCCATCAGGGGAATCTGGAAACACCATATATTTT.

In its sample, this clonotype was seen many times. Here the CDR3 DNA reads TGTGCCAGCAGTCCCGGGGCTGGCCCCTACGAGCAGTACGTC. Its translation is CASSPGAGPYEQYV. The V call is TRBV6-1, the J call TRBJ2-7; D is possibly TRBD1 or TRBD2 (5 bases each). Germline loops: CDR1 MNHNS, CDR2 SASEGT. The CDR3 covers 14 residues. Trimming removed 5 bases from V and 2 bases from J, with 13 bases in between.

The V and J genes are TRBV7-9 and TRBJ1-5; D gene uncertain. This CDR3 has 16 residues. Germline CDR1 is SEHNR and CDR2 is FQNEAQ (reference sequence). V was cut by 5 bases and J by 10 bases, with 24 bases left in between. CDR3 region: CASSPWTDSTYGPQHF. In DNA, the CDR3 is TGTGCCAGCAGCCCTTGGACCGATTCAACTTATGGACCCCAGCATTTT.

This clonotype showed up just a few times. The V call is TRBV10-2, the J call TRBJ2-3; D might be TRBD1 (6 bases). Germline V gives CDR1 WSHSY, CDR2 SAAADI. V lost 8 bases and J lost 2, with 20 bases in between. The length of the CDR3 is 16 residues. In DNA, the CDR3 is TGCGCCAGCGGCCCTTTACAGGGCAGGATCACAGATACGCAGTATTTT. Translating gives CASGPLQGRITDTQYF.

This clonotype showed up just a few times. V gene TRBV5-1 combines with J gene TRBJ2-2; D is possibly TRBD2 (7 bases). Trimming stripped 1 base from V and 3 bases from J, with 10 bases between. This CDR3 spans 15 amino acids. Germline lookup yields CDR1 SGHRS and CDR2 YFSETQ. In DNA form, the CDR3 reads TGCGCCAGCAGCTTGAGGGGGGGCGACACCGGGGAGCTGTTTTTT. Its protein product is CASSLRGGDTGELFF. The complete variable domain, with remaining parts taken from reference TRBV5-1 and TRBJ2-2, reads KAGVTQTPRYLIKTRGQQVTLSCSPISGHRSVSWYQQTPGQGLQFLFEYFSETQRNKGNFPGRFSGRQFSNSRSEMNVSTLELGDSALYLCASSLRGGDTGELFFGEGSRLTVL.

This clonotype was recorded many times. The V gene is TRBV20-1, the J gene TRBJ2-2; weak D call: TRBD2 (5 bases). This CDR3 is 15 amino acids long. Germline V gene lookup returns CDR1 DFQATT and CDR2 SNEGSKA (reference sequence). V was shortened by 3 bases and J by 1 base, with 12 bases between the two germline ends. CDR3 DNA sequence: TGCAGTGCTAGGAGGGCAGCTTTGAACACCGGGGAGCTGTTTTTT. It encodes CSARRAALNTGELFF.

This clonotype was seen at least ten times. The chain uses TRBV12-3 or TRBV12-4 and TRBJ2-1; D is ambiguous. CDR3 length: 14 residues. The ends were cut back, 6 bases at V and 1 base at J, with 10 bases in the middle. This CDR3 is CASRRSMSYNEQFF. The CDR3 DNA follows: TGTGCCAGCAGACGTAGTATGTCCTACAATGAGCAGTTCTTC.

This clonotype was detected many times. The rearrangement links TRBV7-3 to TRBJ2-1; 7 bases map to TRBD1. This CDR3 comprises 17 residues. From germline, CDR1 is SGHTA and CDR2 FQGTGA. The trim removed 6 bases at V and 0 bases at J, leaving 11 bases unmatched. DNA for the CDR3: TGTGCCAGCAGTGGGAGTCTACAGGGGATCTCCTACAATGAGCAGTTCTTC. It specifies CASSGSLQGISYNEQFF.

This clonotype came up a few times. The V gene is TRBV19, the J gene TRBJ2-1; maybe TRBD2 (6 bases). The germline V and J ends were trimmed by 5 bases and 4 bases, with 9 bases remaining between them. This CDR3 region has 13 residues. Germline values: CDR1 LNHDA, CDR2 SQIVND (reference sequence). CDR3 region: CASSVGGYNEQFF. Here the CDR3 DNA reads TGTGCCAGTAGTGTTGGAGGGTACAATGAGCAGTTCTTC. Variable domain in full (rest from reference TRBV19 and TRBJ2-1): DGGITQSPKYLFRKEGQNVTLSCEQNLNHDAMYWYRQDPGQGLRLIYYSQIVNDFQKGDIAEGYSVSREKKESFPLTVTSAQKNPTAFYLCASSVGGYNEQFFGPGTRLTVL.

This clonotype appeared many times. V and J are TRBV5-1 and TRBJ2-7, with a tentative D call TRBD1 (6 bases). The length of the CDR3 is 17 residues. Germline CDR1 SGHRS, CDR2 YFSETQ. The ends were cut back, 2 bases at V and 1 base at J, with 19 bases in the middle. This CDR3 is CASSFGGVKTGSYEQYF. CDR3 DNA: TGCGCCAGCAGCTTTGGGGGTGTGAAGACAGGATCCTACGAGCAGTACTTC.

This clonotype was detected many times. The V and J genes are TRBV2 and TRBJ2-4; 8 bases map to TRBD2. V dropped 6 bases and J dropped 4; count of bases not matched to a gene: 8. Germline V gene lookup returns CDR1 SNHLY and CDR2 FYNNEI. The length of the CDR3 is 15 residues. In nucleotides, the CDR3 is TGTGCCAGCAGATCGAGTAGCGGGGCGAAAAACATTCAGTACTTC. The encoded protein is CASRSSSGAKNIQYF.

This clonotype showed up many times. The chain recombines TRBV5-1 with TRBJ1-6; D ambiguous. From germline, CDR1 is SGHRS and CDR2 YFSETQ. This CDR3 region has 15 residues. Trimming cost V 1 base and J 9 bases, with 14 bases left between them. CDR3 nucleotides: TGCGCCAGCAGCTTGAAGGCGTTCATTGGTTCACCCCTCCACTTT. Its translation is CASSLKAFIGSPLHF. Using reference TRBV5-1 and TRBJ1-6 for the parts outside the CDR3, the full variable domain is KAGVTQTPRYLIKTRGQQVTLSCSPISGHRSVSWYQQTPGQGLQFLFEYFSETQRNKGNFPGRFSGRQFSNSRSEMNVSTLELGDSALYLCASSLKAFIGSPLHFGNGTRLTVT.

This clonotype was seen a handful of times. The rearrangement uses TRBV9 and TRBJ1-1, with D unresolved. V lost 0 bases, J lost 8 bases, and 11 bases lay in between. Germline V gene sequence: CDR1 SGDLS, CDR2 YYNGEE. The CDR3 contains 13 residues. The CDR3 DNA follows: TGTGCCAGCAGCGTAGGAGGTCAGACAGAAGCTTTCTTT. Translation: CASSVGGQTEAFF.

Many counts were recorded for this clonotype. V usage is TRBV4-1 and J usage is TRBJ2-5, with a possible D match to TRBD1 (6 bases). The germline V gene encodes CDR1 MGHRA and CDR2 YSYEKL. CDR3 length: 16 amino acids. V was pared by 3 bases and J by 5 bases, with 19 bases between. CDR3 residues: CASSHQTGRIGETQYF. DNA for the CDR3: TGCGCCAGCAGCCACCAGACAGGAAGGATCGGGGAGACCCAGTACTTC.

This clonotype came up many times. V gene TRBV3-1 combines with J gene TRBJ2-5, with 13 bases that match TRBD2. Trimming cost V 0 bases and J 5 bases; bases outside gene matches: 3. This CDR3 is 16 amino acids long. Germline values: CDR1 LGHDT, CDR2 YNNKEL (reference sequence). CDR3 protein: CASSQDGLAGVETQYF. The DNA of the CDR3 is TGTGCCAGCAGCCAAGACGGACTAGCGGGGGTTGAGACCCAGTACTTC.

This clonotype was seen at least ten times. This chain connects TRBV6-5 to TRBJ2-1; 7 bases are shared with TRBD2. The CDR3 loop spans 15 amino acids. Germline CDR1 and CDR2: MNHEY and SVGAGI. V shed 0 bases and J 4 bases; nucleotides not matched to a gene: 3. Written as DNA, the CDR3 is TGTGCCAGCAGTTACTCGCTAGCGGTGTACAATGAGCAGTTCTTC. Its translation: CASSYSLAVYNEQFF.

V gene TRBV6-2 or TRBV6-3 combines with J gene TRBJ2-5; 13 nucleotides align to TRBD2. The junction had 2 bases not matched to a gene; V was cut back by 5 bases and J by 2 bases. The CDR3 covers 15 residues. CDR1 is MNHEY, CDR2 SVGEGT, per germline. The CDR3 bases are TGTGCCAGCAGTGTGACTAGCGGGGGGCAAGAGACCCAGTACTTC. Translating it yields CASSVTSGGQETQYF.

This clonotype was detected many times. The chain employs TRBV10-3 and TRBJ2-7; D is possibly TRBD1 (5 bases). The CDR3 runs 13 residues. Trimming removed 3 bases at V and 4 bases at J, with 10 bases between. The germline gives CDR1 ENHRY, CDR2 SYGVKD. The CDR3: CAISDQKGYEQYV. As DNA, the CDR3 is TGTGCCATCAGTGACCAAAAGGGGTACGAGCAGTACGTC.

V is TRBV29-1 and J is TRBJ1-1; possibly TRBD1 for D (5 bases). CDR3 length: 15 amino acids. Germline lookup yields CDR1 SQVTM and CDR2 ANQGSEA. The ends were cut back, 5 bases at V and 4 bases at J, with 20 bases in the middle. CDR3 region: CSVFGFPGQPTEAFF. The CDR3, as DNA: TGCAGCGTTTTCGGTTTTCCAGGGCAGCCCACTGAAGCTTTCTTT.

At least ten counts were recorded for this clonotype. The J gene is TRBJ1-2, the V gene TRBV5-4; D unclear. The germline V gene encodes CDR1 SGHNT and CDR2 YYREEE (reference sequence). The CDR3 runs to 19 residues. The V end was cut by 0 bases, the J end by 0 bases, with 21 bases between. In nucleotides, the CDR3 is TGTGCCAGCAGCTTGGAAAGGACGGCGTCCTCGTCAGCTAACTATGGCTACACCTTC. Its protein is CASSLERTASSSANYGYTF.